This paragraph reports one T cell receptor (beta chain). This entry is derived from a study of blood T cell repertoires in COVID-19. The wider study: Collection of acute and convalescent COVID-19 samples took place in the United States, Italy and Spain.

Sequencing was performed with immunoSEQ multiplex PCR; in TCRdb, only in-frame clones are kept and a portion is missing. The data hold about 270,000 clones, with 80% to 95% observed a single time. Germline loops: CDR1 LNHDA, CDR2 SQIVND (reference sequence). The CDR3 is made up of 17 amino acids. After removal of 4 bases from V and 4 bases from J, the junction contained 12 bases not matched to a gene. The V call is TRBV19, the J call TRBJ2-1, with 8 bases aligning to TRBD2. The TCR was taken from a person in their late teens or twenties with COVID-19, enrolled during active disease. The specimen sequenced was peripheral blood. The CDR3 reads CASSKSPGGREYNEQFF. DNA of the CDR3: TGTGCCAGTAGTAAATCTCCGGGAGGGAGGGAATACAATGAGCAGTTCTTC.